Each of the 4 T cell receptor beta chains below was sequenced from the same sample in a study of shared clonotypes between healthy human individuals. CD8 cells classed as naive were CD45RO-negative and positively selected for CCR7, excluding terminally differentiated effector memory CD45RA+ cells. Assay: immunoSEQ multiplex PCR; the TCRdb copy retains only in-frame clones and omits some. The data contain hundreds of thousands of clones, about 96% of them singletons. Source material: naive CD8+ T cells sorted from blood. These receptor sequences come from a young woman in good health.

The rearrangement uses TRBV25-1 and TRBJ1-4; 7 bases are shared with TRBD1. The junction had 13 bases not matched to a gene; V was cut back by 4 bases and J by 2 bases. Germline CDR1 reads MGHDK; CDR2 reads SYGVNS. This CDR3 is 18 amino acids long. CDR3 coding DNA: TGTGCCAGCAGTGTCCGGGACAGTTTGTTTTCGACTAATGAAAAACTGTTTTTT. This codes for CASSVRDSLFSTNEKLFF.

The V call is TRBV4-1, the J call TRBJ2-7, with D unclear. The germline V gene has CDR1 MGHRA and CDR2 YSYEKL. CDR3 length: 15 residues. The germline V and J ends were trimmed by 0 bases and 3 bases, with 12 bases remaining between them. CDR3 amino acids: CASSQEAASRYEQYF. In DNA, the CDR3 is TGCGCCAGCAGCCAAGAGGCAGCTTCGCGCTACGAGCAGTACTTC.

This chain links TRBV7-6 with TRBJ2-7, with 10 bases matching TRBD2. CDR1 is SGHVS and CDR2 is FNYEAQ in the germline V gene. CDR3 size: 15 residues. The J segment lost 7 bases and the V segment lost 5 bases, leaving 11 bases of the junction unmatched. In DNA, the CDR3 is TGTGCCAGCAGCCAACGGACTAGCGGTTTGAGGGAGCAGTACTTC. This translates into CASSQRTSGLREQYF.

J is TRBJ2-3 and V is TRBV7-8, with 9 nucleotides matching TRBD2. Trimming took 6 bases from V and 1 from J; bases not matched to a gene: 5. Germline lookup yields CDR1 SGHVS and CDR2 FQNEAQ. The CDR3 is 15 residues long. CDR3 region: CASSFSGSGTDTQYF. Here the CDR3 DNA reads TGTGCCAGCAGTTTTAGCGGGAGTGGCACAGATACGCAGTATTTT. Complete variable domain (other parts from reference TRBV7-8 and TRBJ2-3): GAGVSQSPRYKVAKRGQDVALRCDPISGHVSLFWYQQALGQGPEFLTYFQNEAQLDKSGLPSDRFFAERPEGSVSTLKIQRTQQEDSAVYLCASSFSGSGTDTQYFGPGTRLTVL.